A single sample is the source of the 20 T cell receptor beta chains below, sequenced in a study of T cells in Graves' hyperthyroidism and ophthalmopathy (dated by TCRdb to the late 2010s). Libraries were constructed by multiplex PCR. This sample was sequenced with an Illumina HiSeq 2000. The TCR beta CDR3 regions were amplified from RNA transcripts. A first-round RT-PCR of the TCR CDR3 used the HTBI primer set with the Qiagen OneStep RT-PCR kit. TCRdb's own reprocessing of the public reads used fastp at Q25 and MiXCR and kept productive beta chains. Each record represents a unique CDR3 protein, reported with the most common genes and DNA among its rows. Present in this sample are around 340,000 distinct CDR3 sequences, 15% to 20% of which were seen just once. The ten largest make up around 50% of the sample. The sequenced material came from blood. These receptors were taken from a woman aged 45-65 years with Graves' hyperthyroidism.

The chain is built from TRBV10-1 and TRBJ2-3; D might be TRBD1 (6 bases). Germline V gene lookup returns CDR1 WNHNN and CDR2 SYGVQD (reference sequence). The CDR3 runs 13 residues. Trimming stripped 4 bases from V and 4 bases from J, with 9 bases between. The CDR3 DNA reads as TGCGCCAGCAGTGGTGGGGGCGCAGATACGCAGTATTTT. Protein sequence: CASSGGGADTQYF.

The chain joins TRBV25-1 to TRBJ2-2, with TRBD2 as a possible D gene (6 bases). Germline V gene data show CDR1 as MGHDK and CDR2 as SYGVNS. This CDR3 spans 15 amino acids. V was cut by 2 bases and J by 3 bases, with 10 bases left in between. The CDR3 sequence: CASSEGLRDTGELFF. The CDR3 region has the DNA TGTGCCAGCAGTGAAGGACTAAGAGACACCGGGGAGCTGTTTTTT.

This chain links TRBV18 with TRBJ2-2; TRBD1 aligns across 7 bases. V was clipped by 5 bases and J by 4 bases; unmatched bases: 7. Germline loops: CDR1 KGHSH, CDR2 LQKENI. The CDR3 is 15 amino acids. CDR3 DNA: TGTGCCAGCTCAGAGGGACAGACGACCACCGGGGAGCTGTTTTTT. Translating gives CASSEGQTTTGELFF.

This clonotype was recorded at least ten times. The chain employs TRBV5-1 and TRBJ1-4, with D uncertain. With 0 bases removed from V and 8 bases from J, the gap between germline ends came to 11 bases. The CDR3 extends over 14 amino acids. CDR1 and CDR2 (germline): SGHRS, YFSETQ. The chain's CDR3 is CASSLGNDPEKLFF. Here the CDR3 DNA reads TGCGCCAGCAGCTTGGGGAACGACCCCGAAAAACTGTTTTTT. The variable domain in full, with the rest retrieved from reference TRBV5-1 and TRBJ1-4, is KAGVTQTPRYLIKTRGQQVTLSCSPISGHRSVSWYQQTPGQGLQFLFEYFSETQRNKGNFPGRFSGRQFSNSRSEMNVSTLELGDSALYLCASSLGNDPEKLFFGSGTQLSVL.

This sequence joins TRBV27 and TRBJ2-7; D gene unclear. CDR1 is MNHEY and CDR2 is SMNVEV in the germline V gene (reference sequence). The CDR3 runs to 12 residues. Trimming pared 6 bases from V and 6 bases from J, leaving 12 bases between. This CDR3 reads CASSFSRTEQYF. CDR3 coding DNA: TGTGCCAGCAGCTTTTCCCGAACCGAGCAGTACTTC.

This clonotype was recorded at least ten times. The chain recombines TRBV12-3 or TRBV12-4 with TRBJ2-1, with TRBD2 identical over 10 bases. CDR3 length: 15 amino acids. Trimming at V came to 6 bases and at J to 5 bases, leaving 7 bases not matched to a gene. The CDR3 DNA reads TGTGCCAGCAGCCTCCCGGGACTAGCGAACAATGAGCAGTTCTTC. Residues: CASSLPGLANNEQFF.

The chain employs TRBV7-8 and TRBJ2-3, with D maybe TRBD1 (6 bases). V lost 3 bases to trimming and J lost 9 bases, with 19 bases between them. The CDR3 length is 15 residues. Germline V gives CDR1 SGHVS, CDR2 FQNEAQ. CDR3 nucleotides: TGTGCCAGCAGCTTCGGCTCCGTCCCCCAGGGGACGCAGTATTTT. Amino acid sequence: CASSFGSVPQGTQYF.

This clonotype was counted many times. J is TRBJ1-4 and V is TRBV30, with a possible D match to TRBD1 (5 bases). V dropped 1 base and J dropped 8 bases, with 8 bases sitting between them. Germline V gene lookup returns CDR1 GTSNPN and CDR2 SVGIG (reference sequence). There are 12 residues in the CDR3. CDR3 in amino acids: CAWSAGGEKLFF. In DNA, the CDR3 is TGTGCCTGGAGTGCCGGGGGGGAAAAACTGTTTTTT.

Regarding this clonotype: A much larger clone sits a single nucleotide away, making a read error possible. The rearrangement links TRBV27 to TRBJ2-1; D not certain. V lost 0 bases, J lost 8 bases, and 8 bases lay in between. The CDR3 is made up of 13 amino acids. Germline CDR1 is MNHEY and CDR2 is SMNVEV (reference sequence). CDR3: CASSLSMGYEQFF. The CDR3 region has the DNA TGTGCCAGCAGTTTATCGATGGGGTATGAGCAGTTCTTC.

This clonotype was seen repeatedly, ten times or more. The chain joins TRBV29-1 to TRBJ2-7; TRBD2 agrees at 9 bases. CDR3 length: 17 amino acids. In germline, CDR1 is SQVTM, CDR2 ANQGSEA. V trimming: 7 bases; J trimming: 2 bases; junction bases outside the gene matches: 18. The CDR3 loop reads CSAGVTPKTSGAYEQYF. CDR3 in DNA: TGCAGCGCTGGGGTCACCCCAAAGACTAGCGGAGCCTACGAGCAGTACTTC.

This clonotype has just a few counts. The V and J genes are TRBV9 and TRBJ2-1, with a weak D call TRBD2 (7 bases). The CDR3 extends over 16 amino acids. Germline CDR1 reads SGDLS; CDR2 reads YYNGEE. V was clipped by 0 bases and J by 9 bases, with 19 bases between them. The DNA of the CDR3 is TGTGCCAGCAGCGTAGGGGAGGAGGGGGGGCCTTTTGAGCAGTTCTTC. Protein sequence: CASSVGEEGGPFEQFF.

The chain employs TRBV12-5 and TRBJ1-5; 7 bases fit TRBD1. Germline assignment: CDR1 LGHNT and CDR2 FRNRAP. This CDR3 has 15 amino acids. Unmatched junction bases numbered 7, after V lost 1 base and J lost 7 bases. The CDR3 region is CASGLEAGGGQPQHF. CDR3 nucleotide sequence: TGTGCTAGTGGTTTGGAAGCAGGGGGAGGACAGCCCCAGCATTTT.

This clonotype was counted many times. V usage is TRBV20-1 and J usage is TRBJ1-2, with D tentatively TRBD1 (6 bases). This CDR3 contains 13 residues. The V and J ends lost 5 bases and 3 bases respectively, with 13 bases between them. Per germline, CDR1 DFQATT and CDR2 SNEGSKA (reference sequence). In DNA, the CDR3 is TGCAGTGCTCCCAGGGGATTCGACTATGGCTACACCTTC. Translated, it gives CSAPRGFDYGYTF.

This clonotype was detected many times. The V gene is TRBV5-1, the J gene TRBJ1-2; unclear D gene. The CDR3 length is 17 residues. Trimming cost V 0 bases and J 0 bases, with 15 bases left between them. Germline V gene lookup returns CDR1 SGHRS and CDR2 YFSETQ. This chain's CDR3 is CASSLAADLSANYGYTF. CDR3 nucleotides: TGCGCCAGCAGCTTGGCCGCGGACCTCAGCGCTAACTATGGCTACACCTTC.

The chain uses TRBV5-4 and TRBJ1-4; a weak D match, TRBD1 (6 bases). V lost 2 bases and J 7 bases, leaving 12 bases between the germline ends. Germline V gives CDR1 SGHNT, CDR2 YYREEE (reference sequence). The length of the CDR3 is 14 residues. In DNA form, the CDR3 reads TGTGCCAGCAGCTTACAGGGCGGGGGTGAAAAACTGTTTTTT. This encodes CASSLQGGGEKLFF.

The CDR3 protein is CASSPGTGGSLPGANVLTF. For the CDR3, the DNA is TGTGCCAGCAGCCCCGGGACAGGGGGCTCCCTACCTGGGGCCAACGTCCTGACTTTC. The genes are TRBV9 and TRBJ2-6; 12 nucleotides align to TRBD1. The trim removed 4 bases at V and 2 bases at J, leaving 10 bases unmatched. This CDR3 has 19 amino acids. The V gene's germline CDR1 is SGDLS and CDR2 YYNGEE.

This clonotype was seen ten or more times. CDR3 sequence reads: CASGTGDHEQYV. The CDR3 nucleotides read TGTGCCTCGGGGACAGGGGACCACGAGCAGTACGTC. The chain recombines TRBV28 with TRBJ2-7; TRBD1 agrees at 10 bases. V trimming: 11 bases; J trimming: 5 bases; junction bases outside the gene matches: 6. The CDR3 has 12 amino acids. Germline loops: CDR1 MDHEN, CDR2 SYDVKM.

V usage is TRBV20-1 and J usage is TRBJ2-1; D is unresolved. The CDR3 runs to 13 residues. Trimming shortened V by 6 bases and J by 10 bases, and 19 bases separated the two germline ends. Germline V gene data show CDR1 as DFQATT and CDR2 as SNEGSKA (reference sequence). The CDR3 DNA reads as TGCAGTGCGTCCTCGGAGTCCTCCTACGAGCAGTTCTTC. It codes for CSASSESSYEQFF.

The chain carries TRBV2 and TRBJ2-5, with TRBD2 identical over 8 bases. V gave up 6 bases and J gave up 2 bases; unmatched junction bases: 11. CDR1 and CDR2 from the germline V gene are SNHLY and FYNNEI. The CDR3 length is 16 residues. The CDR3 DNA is TGTGCCAGCAGCCGGGAGGCGGGGGGTTATCAAGAGACCCAGTACTTC. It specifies CASSREAGGYQETQYF.

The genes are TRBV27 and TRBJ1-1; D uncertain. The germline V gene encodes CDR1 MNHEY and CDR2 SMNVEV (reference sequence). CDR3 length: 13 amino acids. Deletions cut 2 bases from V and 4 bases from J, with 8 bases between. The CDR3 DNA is TGTGCCAGCAGTTTAATGGTCGGCACTGAAGCTTTCTTT. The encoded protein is CASSLMVGTEAFF.